This is a list of T cell receptor beta chains from one sample in a study of cytomegalovirus exposure and HLA in healthy donors. The data were produced by immunoSEQ multiplex PCR, yet TCRdb's version contains in-frame clones alone and is incomplete. The sample contains more than 90,000 clones, about four fifths of which appear only once. The sample was PBMCs. The receptor source for this set is a young woman in good health and CMV-seropositive. CDR3s include the opening cysteine and the closing phenylalanine or tryptophan. D genes are given only for firm matches. The listing skips clone size in some rows; elsewhere it reads once, few, many or a size class.

D gene	clone size	J gene	CDR3 length	V gene	CDR3 DNA	CDR3 protein
TRBD2	once	TRBJ2-1	15	TRBV13	TGTGCCAGCACCGAGGGGCTAGCGGGAGTGGGTGAGCAGTTCTTC	CASTEGLAGVGEQFF
-	-	TRBJ1-1	17	TRBV14	TGTGCCAGCAGCCAGGGTTCGGGGAAAGAGCTTGACACTGAAGCTTTCTTT	CASSQGSGKELDTEAFF
-	-	TRBJ1-3	14	TRBV14	TGTGCCAGCAGCCTGACGGGCTCTGGAAACACCATATATTTT	CASSLTGSGNTIYF
-	-	TRBJ1-1	14	TRBV5-4	TGTGCCAGCAGCCTAGACAGCAGCAACACTGAAGCTTTCTTT	CASSLDSSNTEAFF
-	-	TRBJ1-2	14	TRBV19	TGTGCCAGTAGTATAGATCGGGGTTTATATGGCTACACCTTC	CASSIDRGLYGYTF
-	-	TRBJ1-2	13	TRBV27	TGTGCCAGCAGCCGCCTTCTAACAGGGACCTACACCTTC	CASSRLLTGTYTF
-	-	TRBJ1-5	15	TRBV21-1	TGTGCCAGCAGCCGGACAGGGCGCGGCAATCAGCCCCAGCATTTT	CASSRTGRGNQPQHF
TRBD2	-	TRBJ2-7	18	TRBV7-9	TGTGCCAGCAGCTTAGGAAGGGCTAGCGGGAGTCGTTCCTACGAGCAGTACTTC	CASSLGRASGSRSYEQYF
TRBD1	-	TRBJ1-2	14	TRBV9	TGTGCCAGCAGCGTAGGAGGAACAGGGGGAGGCTACACCTTC	CASSVGGTGGGYTF
-	-	TRBJ2-3	14	TRBV6-5	TGTGCCAGCAGTTACGGGGCTAGCACAGATACGCAGTATTTT	CASSYGASTDTQYF
-	-	TRBJ1-2	15	TRBV4-1	TGCGCCAGCAGCCAAGTCCGCGGAGCTAACTATGGCTACACCTTC	CASSQVRGANYGYTF
TRBD1	-	TRBJ1-1	15	TRBV27	TGTGCCAGCAGTCCCTGGACAGGGGGGACCACTGAAGCTTTCTTT	CASSPWTGGTTEAFF
-	-	TRBJ2-7	15	TRBV5-1	TGCGCCAGCAGCTTGGATACAGGACGCTCGGACGAGCAGTACTTC	CASSLDTGRSDEQYF
-	-	TRBJ2-7	14	TRBV6-1	TGTGCCAGCAGGCTGGGGAGCCCGACCTACGAGCAGTACTTC	CASRLGSPTYEQYF
-	-	TRBJ2-7	17	TRBV28	TGTGCCAGCAGTCCGGGGGCTAGCGGCACCTCCTCCTACGAGCAGTACTTC	CASSPGASGTSSYEQYF
TRBD2	-	TRBJ2-1	15	TRBV28	TGTGCCAGCAGTTCCCTAGCGGGGGGGTACAATGAGCAGTTCTTC	CASSSLAGGYNEQFF
TRBD1	-	TRBJ1-3	18	TRBV30	TGTGCCTGGAGTGGAACAGGGGGTAACCTTCTCTCTGGAAACACCATATATTTT	CAWSGTGGNLLSGNTIYF
TRBD1	-	TRBJ1-1	15	TRBV5-4	TGTGCCAGCAGCTCTTCAGGGGGGTGGGGCACTGAAGCTTTCTTT	CASSSSGGWGTEAFF
-	-	TRBJ2-7	15	TRBV4-1	TGCGCCAGCAGCCGACGAGCGGTGGGCTACTACGAGCAGTACTTC	CASSRRAVGYYEQYF
-	-	TRBJ1-4	19	TRBV10-2	TGCGCCAGCAGCCCAGCCCAGGGGAAGTCTTCGTTGACTAATGAAAAACTGTTTTTT	CASSPAQGKSSLTNEKLFF
TRBD1	-	TRBJ2-2	17	TRBV7-2	TGTGCCAGCAGACCATGGGTCGGGACAGGGAACACCGGGGAGCTGTTTTTT	CASRPWVGTGNTGELFF
TRBD1	-	TRBJ2-2	17	TRBV27	TGTGCCAGCAGTTTAGGACAGGGGGGTCGGGTGGCCGGGGAGCTGTTTTTT	CASSLGQGGRVAGELFF
-	-	TRBJ2-3	15	TRBV4-1	TGCGCCAGCAGCCAAACCGGGACTAGCACAGATACGCAGTATTTT	CASSQTGTSTDTQYF
TRBD2	-	TRBJ2-7	15	TRBV6-5	TGTGCCAGCACCGACGGGGCTAGCGGGCGTTACGAGCAGTACTTC	CASTDGASGRYEQYF